What follows are 17 T cell receptor beta chains derived from one specimen sequenced in a study of blood T cell repertoires in COVID-19. Produced via immunoSEQ multiplex PCR; TCRdb's table is partial and in-frame only. The sample lists roughly 30,000 clones, approximately 93% occurring once. The sample was peripheral blood. Receptors were obtained from a woman in her 70s with COVID-19, enrolled during active disease.

The V gene is TRBV24-1, the J gene TRBJ2-1, with a weak D call TRBD2 (6 bases). The germline gives CDR1 KGHDR, CDR2 SFDVKD. Trimming took off 7 bases at V and 7 bases at J, with 10 bases between the two ends. The CDR3 covers 12 residues. The CDR3 sequence: CATRGSGNEQFF. CDR3 bases: TGTGCCACCAGGGGGAGCGGGAATGAGCAGTTCTTC.

The V and J genes are TRBV11-3 and TRBJ2-4, with TRBD2 identical over 10 bases. J was trimmed by 8 bases and V by 4 bases; bases with no gene match: 5. Germline CDR1 reads SGHNT; CDR2 reads YENEEA. The CDR3 extends over 14 amino acids. The CDR3 DNA reads as TGTGCCAGCAGCTCGGGACTAGCGCCAGACATTCAGTACTTC. Its translation is CASSSGLAPDIQYF.

The V call is TRBV27, the J call TRBJ2-3, with 9 bases aligning to TRBD1. Germline V gene sequence: CDR1 MNHEY, CDR2 SMNVEV (reference sequence). The CDR3 is 16 residues long. V shed 6 bases, J shed 3 bases, and the junction held 10 bases outside the gene matches. CDR3 sequence (DNA): TGTGCCAGCAGCACGAACCGGGACAGGGCAACAGATACGCAGTATTTT. It yields the protein CASSTNRDRATDTQYF.

The chain links TRBV7-9 to TRBJ2-1; 13 nucleotides align to TRBD2. The CDR3 sequence is 15 residues long. The germline gives CDR1 SEHNR, CDR2 FQNEAQ (reference sequence). V was clipped by 5 bases and J by 6 bases; unmatched bases: 4. In nucleotides, the CDR3 is TGTGCCAGCAGCCCCCGGACTAGCGGGAGCAATGAGCAGTTCTTC. Its protein is CASSPRTSGSNEQFF.

The chain couples TRBV5-1 to TRBJ1-1; D may be TRBD1 (6 bases). The germline gives CDR1 SGHRS, CDR2 YFSETQ. V lost 2 bases, J lost 7 bases, and 15 bases lay in between. CDR3 size: 14 residues. Here the CDR3 reads CASSLRGSQDEAFF. The CDR3 DNA reads TGCGCCAGCAGCTTAAGGGGGAGTCAGGATGAAGCTTTCTTT.

The V call is TRBV28, the J call TRBJ2-2; the D gene is possibly TRBD2 (6 bases). Trimming removed 6 bases from V and 2 bases from J, with 10 bases in between. Germline lookup yields CDR1 MDHEN and CDR2 SYDVKM. This CDR3 comprises 14 residues. The DNA of the CDR3 is TGTGCCAGCAGGTATAGCGGAAACACCGGGGAGCTGTTTTTT. The encoded protein is CASRYSGNTGELFF.

The chain employs TRBV5-8 and TRBJ1-1; D is ambiguous. Germline assignment: CDR1 SGHTS and CDR2 YDEGEE. CDR3 length equals 16 residues. Trimming removed 2 bases from V and 4 bases from J, with 18 bases in between. Here the CDR3 reads CASSFSWGGSFTEAFF. In nucleotides, the CDR3 is TGTGCCAGCAGCTTCTCTTGGGGAGGGTCGTTCACTGAAGCTTTCTTT.

V gene TRBV28 combines with J gene TRBJ2-7, with a tentative D call TRBD1 (6 bases). The ends were cut back, 5 bases at V and 7 bases at J, with 18 bases in the middle. The CDR3 is made up of 14 amino acids. Germline lookup yields CDR1 MDHEN and CDR2 SYDVKM. CDR3 region: CASSPHRDIGEQYF. The DNA for the CDR3 is TGTGCCAGCAGTCCGCATCGGGACATCGGGGAGCAGTACTTC.

V is TRBV10-3 and J is TRBJ2-1, with D possibly being TRBD2 (5 bases). This CDR3 spans 15 amino acids. With 6 bases removed from V and 2 bases from J, the gap between germline ends came to 14 bases. CDR1 and CDR2 from the germline V gene are ENHRY and SYGVKD. The CDR3: CAIRSSAEPYNEQFF. CDR3 coding DNA: TGTGCCATCAGGTCGTCAGCGGAGCCCTACAATGAGCAGTTCTTC.

The chain has TRBV30 and TRBJ2-7; no firm D call. Trimming took 4 bases from V and 3 from J, leaving 7 bases between them. The CDR3 totals 11 residues. Per germline, CDR1 GTSNPN and CDR2 SVGIG (reference sequence). The CDR3 here is CAWNAVYEQYF. CDR3 in DNA: TGTGCCTGGAACGCAGTCTACGAGCAGTACTTC.

The V call is TRBV19, the J call TRBJ2-1, with D maybe TRBD1 (5 bases). The CDR3 sequence is 12 residues long. The V end lost 6 bases, the J end lost 6 bases, and 9 bases lay between the germline ends. Germline values: CDR1 LNHDA, CDR2 SQIVND (reference sequence). CDR3 nucleotide sequence: TGTGCCAGTAGGACTCAGGGCAATGAGCAGTTCTTC. Its translation is CASRTQGNEQFF.

This clone came up once. V gene TRBV25-1 combines with J gene TRBJ1-3, with D possibly matching TRBD1 (5 bases). From germline, CDR1 is MGHDK and CDR2 SYGVNS. This CDR3 spans 17 amino acids. The germline V and J ends were trimmed by 6 bases and 4 bases, with 22 bases remaining between them. This CDR3 is CASSDLGGVVSGNTIYF. The CDR3 region has the DNA TGTGCCAGCAGCGACTTGGGGGGGGTTGTTTCAGGAAACACCATATATTTT.

The V and J genes are TRBV10-3 and TRBJ2-7, with TRBD2 as a possible D gene (5 bases). V dropped 6 bases and J dropped 7 bases, with 13 bases sitting between them. The germline V gene encodes CDR1 ENHRY and CDR2 SYGVKD. This CDR3 region has 12 residues. The CDR3 is CAISPAVGEQYF. The CDR3 DNA reads TGTGCCATCAGCCCAGCGGTGGGGGAGCAGTACTTC.

The rearrangement joins TRBV28 to TRBJ1-2; D call uncertain. Germline loops: CDR1 MDHEN, CDR2 SYDVKM. V dropped 6 bases and J dropped 7 bases, with 18 bases sitting between them. The CDR3 is 14 residues long. The CDR3 sequence: CASSLPGRLGGYTF. The CDR3 bases are TGTGCCAGCAGCCTACCCGGGAGGCTGGGTGGCTACACCTTC.

The chain uses TRBV30 and TRBJ2-2, with D unresolved. Germline lookup yields CDR1 GTSNPN and CDR2 SVGIG (reference sequence). V was trimmed by 3 bases and J by 3 bases, leaving 5 bases between them. The CDR3 extends over 12 amino acids. The CDR3 protein is CAWSRYTGELFF. In DNA, the CDR3 is TGTGCCTGGAGCCGTTACACCGGGGAGCTGTTTTTT.

This clone was detected a few times. The chain recombines TRBV28 with TRBJ2-2; TRBD1 matches 9 bases. Germline V gene sequence: CDR1 MDHEN, CDR2 SYDVKM. The CDR3 is 15 amino acids. The V gene end was trimmed by 7 bases and the J gene end by 3 bases; junction bases not matched to a gene: 6. The CDR3 DNA is TGTGCCAGCACTGGGGGACAGGGTTACACCGGGGAGCTGTTTTTT. Its protein is CASTGGQGYTGELFF.

The rearrangement uses TRBV30 and TRBJ1-4, with a weak D call TRBD1 (5 bases). Trimming took off 4 bases at V and 6 bases at J, with 15 bases between the two ends. This CDR3 is 14 amino acids long. Germline CDR1 reads GTSNPN; CDR2 reads SVGIG (reference sequence). CDR3: CAWKVAGRDEKLFF. In DNA form, the CDR3 reads TGTGCCTGGAAGGTAGCGGGCAGGGATGAAAAACTGTTTTTT.